This T cell receptor (beta chain) was profiled in a study of blood T cell repertoires in COVID-19. Study overall: Samples came from the United States, Italy and Spain, spanning acute and convalescent COVID-19. Sample material is recorded as cDNA or gDNA derived from T cells, B-cell-depleted T cells, or PBMCs.

Participants were placed into cohorts based on the clinical history they reported. The V gene's germline CDR1 is SGHRS and CDR2 YFSETQ. The V gene lost 5 bases and the J gene lost 3 bases, with 8 bases spanning the gap. The CDR3 totals 13 residues. In the source study's methods: Amplification from reference gene primers served as the basis for estimated nucleated cell counts. The repertoire was sequenced with immunoSEQ multiplex PCR; TCRdb's copy has only in-frame clones and lacks some. V and J calls and clone size follow that table, whereas D and trimming were derived from the DNA. The sample contains roughly 170,000 clones, 83% of which appear only once. This clone occurred once.

Sequencing was performed on PBMCs or T cells enriched from blood (not recorded which). The sequence derives from a woman in her 50s in a cohort exposed to, infected with or recovered from COVID-19 (not recorded which). V is TRBV5-1 and J is TRBJ2-2, with D unresolved. The CDR3 DNA reads TGCGCCAGCAGTTTAATGTACACCGGGGAGCTGTTTTTT. Amino acids: CASSLMYTGELFF.